The 27 T cell receptor beta chains given below trace back to one sample, sequenced in a study of metastatic and nonmetastatic thyroid tumors. Nobody among the patients had been given any treatment before thyroid surgery. TCRdb re-analyzed the PCR reads using MiXCR. The table includes roughly 40,000 clones, 16% detected once. The sequenced sample was blood. These receptors were obtained from a female donor with papillary thyroid cancer or a benign thyroid nodule (not recorded which). Some clones in this sample may be carry-over from other donors' samples.

This clone was recorded many times. The chain combines TRBV18 with TRBJ2-2; no clear D. CDR1 is KGHSH, CDR2 LQKENI, per germline. The CDR3 runs 15 residues. V shed 3 bases and J shed 3 bases, with 11 bases lying between them. The CDR3 DNA is TGTGCCAGCTCACCGTCCGGCCTCGACACCGGGGAGCTGTTTTTT. Its protein is CASSPSGLDTGELFF.

This clone was counted at least ten times. CDR3 sequence reads: CASSHAGTGPYEQYF. In DNA, the CDR3 is TGTGCCAGCAGCCATGCCGGGACAGGACCCTACGAGCAGTACTTC. The V gene is TRBV3-1, the J gene TRBJ2-7, with 8 bases matching TRBD1. CDR3 size: 15 residues. J was trimmed by 2 bases and V by 3 bases; bases with no gene match: 6. Germline-derived CDR1 and CDR2 are LGHDT and YNNKEL (reference sequence).

This clone appeared many times. One base away lies a much larger clone, so this may be a sequencing read error. The V and J genes are TRBV19 and TRBJ1-1; 9 bases agree with TRBD1. J gave up 4 bases and V 6 bases, and 3 bases lay outside the gene matches. The CDR3 has 13 residues. From germline, CDR1 is LNHDA and CDR2 SQIVND (reference sequence). CDR3: CASRGTGPTEAFF. The CDR3 nucleotides read TGTGCCAGTAGAGGGACAGGGCCCACTGAAGCTTTCTTT.

This clone has at least ten counts. This chain connects TRBV28 to TRBJ1-6; perhaps TRBD1 as D (5 bases). Trimming took off 6 bases at V and 7 bases at J, with 10 bases between the two ends. Germline V gives CDR1 MDHEN, CDR2 SYDVKM. The CDR3 sequence is 13 residues long. The CDR3 sequence: CASSWEGNSPLHF. The DNA for the CDR3 is TGTGCCAGCAGCTGGGAGGGGAATTCACCCCTCCACTTT.

This clone occurred many times. V usage is TRBV9 and J usage is TRBJ1-6, with 10 positions matching TRBD1. Germline V CDR1 and CDR2: SGDLS, YYNGEE. This CDR3 contains 16 residues. The V and J ends lost 0 bases and 5 bases, in that order; junction bases with no gene match: 2. The CDR3 sequence: CASSVEGQGNNSPLHF. CDR3 nucleotides: TGTGCCAGCAGCGTAGAGGGACAGGGGAATAATTCACCCCTCCACTTT.

This clone was detected many times. V and J are TRBV20-1 and TRBJ1-4; tentatively, D is TRBD1 (6 bases). Deletions cut 1 base from V and 8 bases from J, with 8 bases between. The CDR3 length is 12 residues. CDR1 and CDR2 from the germline V gene are DFQATT and SNEGSKA (reference sequence). The CDR3 region has the DNA TGCAGTGCTAGAGTCACAGGGGAAAAACTGTTTTTT. It encodes CSARVTGEKLFF.

This clone has a count of ten or more. The chain couples TRBV11-2 to TRBJ2-7, with D perhaps matching TRBD1 (6 bases). The V gene lost 4 bases and the J gene lost 5 bases, with 15 bases spanning the gap. The CDR3 length is 14 residues. Germline CDR1 reads SGHAT; CDR2 reads FQNNGV. The CDR3 DNA follows: TGTGCCAGCAGCTCAACAGGGCCCAGGGACGAGCAGTACTTC. Translation gives CASSSTGPRDEQYF.

This clone was seen many times. The gene calls are TRBV14 and TRBJ2-6, with a weak D call TRBD2 (5 bases). Germline lookup yields CDR1 SGHDN and CDR2 FVKESK. The CDR3 is made up of 16 amino acids. V lost 4 bases and J lost 3, with 13 bases in between. This CDR3 reads CASSPFGVGGANVLTF. The CDR3 DNA is TGTGCCAGCAGCCCGTTCGGGGTCGGTGGGGCCAACGTCCTGACTTTC.

There are many counts of this clone. The chain is built from TRBV5-6 and TRBJ2-3; D is unclear. Germline CDR1 SGHDT, CDR2 YYEEEE. This CDR3 has 15 amino acids. Deletions cut 4 bases from V and 0 bases from J, with 12 bases between. CDR3 DNA sequence: TGTGCCAGCAGCGCCACCTTCACTAGCACAGATACGCAGTATTTT. Residues: CASSATFTSTDTQYF. Full variable domain (remainder filled in from reference TRBV5-6 and TRBJ2-3): DAGVTQSPTHLIKTRGQQVTLRCSPKSGHDTVSWYQQALGQGPQFIFQYYEEEERQRGNFPDRFSGHQFPNYSSELNVNALLLGDSALYLCASSATFTSTDTQYFGPGTRLTVL.

This clone was seen repeatedly, ten times or more. For the CDR3, the DNA is TGCAGTGCTAGAGATCTTAATCAGCCCCAGCATTTT. Translated, it gives CSARDLNQPQHF. This sequence joins TRBV20-1 and TRBJ1-5; D is ambiguous. Trimming took 0 bases from V and 4 from J, leaving 4 bases between them. This CDR3 comprises 12 residues. Looked up from germline, CDR1 is DFQATT and CDR2 is SNEGSKA (reference sequence).

The rearrangement joins TRBV7-2 to TRBJ2-5; TRBD2 might be the D (6 bases). Germline loops: CDR1 SGHTA, CDR2 FQGNSA. The CDR3 contains 16 residues. Trimming shortened V by 5 bases and J by 5 bases, and 21 bases separated the two germline ends. The CDR3 nucleotides are TGTGCCAGCAGCCCGTCTTACGCGGGGTCAGGGGAGACCCAGTACTTC. It specifies CASSPSYAGSGETQYF.

This clone was seen at least ten times. This chain joins TRBV7-2 and TRBJ1-4; D is perhaps TRBD1 (5 bases). The CDR3 is 14 residues long. Germline V CDR1 and CDR2: SGHTA, FQGNSA. V was shortened by 5 bases and J by 4 bases, with 11 bases between the two germline ends. The CDR3 here is CASSRDSFNEKLFF. In nucleotides, the CDR3 is TGTGCCAGCAGCCGTGACAGTTTTAATGAAAAACTGTTTTTT.

This clone occurred a few times. V usage is TRBV28 and J usage is TRBJ2-5, with D perhaps matching TRBD1 (6 bases). There are 15 residues in the CDR3. V lost 2 bases to trimming and J lost 4 bases, with 14 bases between them. Germline V gives CDR1 MDHEN, CDR2 SYDVKM. As DNA, the CDR3 is TGTGCCAGCAGTTTAGGCCCTACAGGGCTAGAGACCCAGTACTTC. Translation gives CASSLGPTGLETQYF.

The chain has TRBV28 and TRBJ2-1; no definite D call. V was clipped by 3 bases and J by 2 bases, with 14 bases between them. Germline CDR1 reads MDHEN; CDR2 reads SYDVKM. CDR3 length equals 16 residues. The CDR3 protein is CASSFSSSPAYNEQFF. Here the CDR3 DNA reads TGTGCCAGCAGTTTCTCTAGTTCCCCGGCCTACAATGAGCAGTTCTTC.

This clone has a count of ten or more. The V gene is TRBV6-1, the J gene TRBJ1-6, with D possibly being TRBD1 (5 bases). The V end lost 6 bases, the J end lost 10 bases, and 16 bases lay between the germline ends. In germline, CDR1 is MNHNS, CDR2 SASEGT. The CDR3 runs 14 residues. CDR3 nucleotides: TGTGCCAGCAGAGGGGCGGGGGTGGGATCACCCCTCCACTTT. It translates to CASRGAGVGSPLHF.

In its sample, this clone was seen many times. This chain uses TRBV19 with TRBJ1-5; D not resolved. CDR1 and CDR2 (germline): LNHDA, SQIVND (reference sequence). This CDR3 comprises 16 residues. Trimming took off 2 bases at V and 2 bases at J, with 13 bases between the two ends. Here the CDR3 reads CASSISPRSGNQPQHF. In nucleotides, the CDR3 is TGTGCCAGTAGTATATCGCCCCGGTCGGGCAATCAGCCCCAGCATTTT.

The sample holds many counts of this clone. The chain employs TRBV11-2 and TRBJ2-7; D remains ambiguous. This CDR3 has 13 residues. V gave up 10 bases and J gave up 2 bases, with 15 bases separating them. Germline lookup yields CDR1 SGHAT and CDR2 FQNNGV. DNA for the CDR3: TGTGCCACCGAGACCAGCCATACCTACGAGCAGTACTTC. It specifies CATETSHTYEQYF.

This clone was recorded a few times. The V call is TRBV24-1, the J call TRBJ1-1; 8 bases line up with TRBD1. Trimming removed 5 bases from V and 5 bases from J; junction bases left unmatched: 9. Germline CDR1 and CDR2: KGHDR and SFDVKD. The CDR3 extends over 15 amino acids. This CDR3 is CATSAGGRGRTEAFF. The CDR3 DNA is TGTGCCACCAGTGCTGGTGGCAGGGGGCGGACTGAAGCTTTCTTT.

Ten or more counts support this clone. J is TRBJ2-7 and V is TRBV7-6, with D perhaps TRBD2 (5 bases). The V end was cut by 0 bases, the J end by 0 bases, with 6 bases between. Germline CDR1 is SGHVS and CDR2 is FNYEAQ. This CDR3 is 14 amino acids long. The CDR3: CASSLAEGSYEQYF. In DNA form, the CDR3 reads TGTGCCAGCAGCTTAGCCGAGGGCTCCTACGAGCAGTACTTC.

This clone was seen ten or more times. This chain links TRBV6-1 with TRBJ1-2; D may be TRBD1 (6 bases). There are 15 residues in the CDR3. CDR1 is MNHNS, CDR2 SASEGT, per germline. Trimming took off 6 bases at V and 6 bases at J, with 20 bases between the two ends. The CDR3 spells CASRTSGANVDGYTF. Here the CDR3 DNA reads TGTGCCAGCAGAACCTCGGGGGCGAATGTTGATGGCTACACCTTC.

This clone has ten or more counts. The chain carries TRBV29-1 and TRBJ2-3, with unresolved D. The CDR3 spans 16 residues. V lost 6 bases and J lost 0, with 19 bases in between. Germline V gene data show CDR1 as SQVTM and CDR2 as ANQGSEA. The CDR3 here is CSVQKVAQWSTDTQYF. The CDR3 DNA follows: TGCAGCGTCCAAAAGGTGGCTCAATGGAGCACAGATACGCAGTATTTT.

With regard to this clone: Sequence at one end of the junction differs from germline and may be a read error. This chain connects TRBV9 to TRBJ1-3; D remains unclear. The CDR3 sequence is 16 residues long. Germline CDR1 reads SGDLS; CDR2 reads YYNGEE. The CDR3 region has the DNA TGTGCCAGCAGCGTAGACGGGATCCGCTCTGGGAACACCATATATTTT. Translated: CASSVDGIRSGNTIYF.

This clone was seen at least ten times. V usage is TRBV6-1 and J usage is TRBJ2-3; 8 nucleotides line up with TRBD2. This CDR3 contains 16 residues. CDR1 is MNHNS and CDR2 is SASEGT in the germline V gene. With V trimmed by 8 bases and J by 1 base, 11 bases remained unmatched. The CDR3, as DNA: TGTGCCAGCGCGGCGGGGGGCTATTATCGCACAGATACGCAGTATTTT. Translated, it gives CASAAGGYYRTDTQYF.

This clone was seen ten or more times. The chain recombines TRBV18 with TRBJ2-7; 9 bases align to TRBD2. After removal of 3 bases from V and 0 bases from J, the junction contained 12 bases not matched to a gene. The length of the CDR3 is 18 residues. The germline CDR1 and CDR2 sequences are KGHSH and LQKENI. CDR3 region: CASSPLSVLAGSSYEQYF. Here the CDR3 DNA reads TGTGCCAGCTCACCTCTTAGTGTTCTAGCGGGATCCTCCTACGAGCAGTACTTC.

Points on this clone: The junction does not match germline at one end; this may be a read error. This rearrangement joins TRBV6-1 to TRBJ1-6, with 9 bases fitting TRBD1. This CDR3 is 14 amino acids long. In germline, CDR1 is MNHNS, CDR2 SASEGT. The CDR3 DNA follows: TGTGCCAGTAGACCCGGACAGGGGAAATCACCCCTCAACTTT. Its translation is CASRPGQGKSPLNF.

This clone was counted at least ten times. V usage is TRBV28 and J usage is TRBJ1-2; unclear D gene. This CDR3 is built from 12 residues. V was trimmed by 5 bases and J by 6 bases, leaving 10 bases between them. Per the germline V gene, CDR1 is MDHEN and CDR2 is SYDVKM. DNA of the CDR3: TGTGCCAGCAGTGAAAACAGAGATGGCTACACCTTC. Protein: CASSENRDGYTF.

This clone was recorded a few times. The gene calls are TRBV27 and TRBJ2-1; D possibly corresponds to TRBD2 (6 bases). Germline CDR1 and CDR2: MNHEY and SMNVEV (reference sequence). Trimming took 5 bases from V and 0 from J, leaving 11 bases between them. The CDR3 consists of 15 residues. CDR3: CASSGTGPSYNEQFF. The CDR3 DNA reads TGTGCCAGCAGTGGGACTGGGCCCTCCTACAATGAGCAGTTCTTC.